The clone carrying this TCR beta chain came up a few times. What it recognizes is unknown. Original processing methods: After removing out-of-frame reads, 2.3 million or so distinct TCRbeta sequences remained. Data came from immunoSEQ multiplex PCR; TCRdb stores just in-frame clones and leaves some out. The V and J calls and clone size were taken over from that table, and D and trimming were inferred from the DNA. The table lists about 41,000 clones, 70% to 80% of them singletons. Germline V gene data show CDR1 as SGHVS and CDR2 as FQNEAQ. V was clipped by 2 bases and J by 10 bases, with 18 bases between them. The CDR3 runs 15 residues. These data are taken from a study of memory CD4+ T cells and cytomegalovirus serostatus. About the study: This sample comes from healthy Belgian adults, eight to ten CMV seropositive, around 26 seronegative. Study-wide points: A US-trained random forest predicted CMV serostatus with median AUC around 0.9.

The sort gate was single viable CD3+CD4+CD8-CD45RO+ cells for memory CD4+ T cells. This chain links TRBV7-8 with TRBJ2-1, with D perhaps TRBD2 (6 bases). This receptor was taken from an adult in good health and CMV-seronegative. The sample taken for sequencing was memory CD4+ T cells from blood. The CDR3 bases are TGTGCCAGCAGCTTAATTCGGGGGTGGACATCCGAGCAGTTCTTC. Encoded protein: CASSLIRGWTSEQFF.